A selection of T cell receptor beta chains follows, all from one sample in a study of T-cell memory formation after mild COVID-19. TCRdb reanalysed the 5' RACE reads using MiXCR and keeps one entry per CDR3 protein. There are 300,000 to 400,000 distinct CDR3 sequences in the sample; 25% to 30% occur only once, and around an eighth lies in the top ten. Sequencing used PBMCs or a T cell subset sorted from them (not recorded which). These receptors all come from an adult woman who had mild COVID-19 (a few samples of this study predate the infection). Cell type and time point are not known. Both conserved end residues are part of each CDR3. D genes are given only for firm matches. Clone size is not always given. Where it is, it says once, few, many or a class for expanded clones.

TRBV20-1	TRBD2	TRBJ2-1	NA	CSAWGLAQYNEQFF	TGCAGTGCATGGGGACTAGCGCAATACAATGAGCAGTTCTTC
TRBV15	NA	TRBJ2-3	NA	CATSRGTASFTDTQYF	TGTGCCACCAGCAGAGGGACCGCGTCCTTCACAGATACGCAGTATTTT
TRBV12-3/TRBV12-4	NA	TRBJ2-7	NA	CASSYGLSGYEQYF	TGTGCCAGCAGTTACGGACTGTCTGGCTACGAGCAGTACTTC
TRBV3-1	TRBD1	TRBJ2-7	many	CASSQGQGALNEQYF	TGTGCCAGCAGCCAAGGACAGGGGGCGCTTAACGAGCAGTACTTC
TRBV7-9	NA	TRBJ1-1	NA	CASSLAPRGNTEAFF	TGTGCCAGCAGCTTAGCGCCCCGCGGGAACACTGAAGCTTTCTTT
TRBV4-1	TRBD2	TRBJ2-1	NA	CASSQEPLRGGRYNEQFF	TGCGCCAGCAGCCAAGAACCCCTTCGCGGGGGGCGATACAATGAGCAGTTCTTC
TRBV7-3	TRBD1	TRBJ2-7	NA	CASSPDSPGQGNEQYF	TGTGCCAGCAGCCCAGACTCCCCCGGACAGGGCAACGAGCAGTACTTC
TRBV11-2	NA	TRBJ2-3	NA	CASSLDRWGKITDTQYF	TGTGCCAGCAGCTTAGATAGGTGGGGAAAAATCACAGATACGCAGTATTTT
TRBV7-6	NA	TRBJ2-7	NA	CASSLALDSYEQYF	TGTGCCAGCAGCTTAGCTTTAGACTCCTACGAGCAGTACTTC
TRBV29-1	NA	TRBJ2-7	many	CSVGDGSLKYF	NA
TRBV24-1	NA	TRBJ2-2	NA	CATSEVAANTGELFF	TGTGCCACCAGTGAGGTAGCAGCGAACACCGGGGAGCTGTTTTTT
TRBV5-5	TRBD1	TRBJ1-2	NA	CASSPGTDQLYGYTF	TGTGCCAGCAGCCCCGGGACAGATCAACTCTATGGCTACACCTTC
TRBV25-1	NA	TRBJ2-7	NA	CASSGDTYYEQYF	TGTGCCAGCAGTGGGGACACATACTACGAGCAGTACTTC
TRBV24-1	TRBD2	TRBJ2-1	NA	CATSEAGAGGENEQFF	TGTGCCACCAGTGAAGCGGGGGCGGGAGGGGAGAATGAGCAGTTCTTC
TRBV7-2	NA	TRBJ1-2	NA	CASSQMTPTYGYTF	TGTGCCAGCAGCCAGATGACACCCACCTATGGCTACACCTTC
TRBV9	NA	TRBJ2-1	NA	CASSVDSGGGFDEQFF	TGTGCCAGCAGCGTCGACTCGGGGGGCGGTTTCGATGAGCAGTTCTTC
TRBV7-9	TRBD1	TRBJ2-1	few	CASSLVTGLREQFF	TGTGCCAGCAGCTTAGTGACAGGGCTCAGGGAGCAGTTCTTC
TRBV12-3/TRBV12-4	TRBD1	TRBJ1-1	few	CASRYGTVNTEAFF	TGTGCCAGCAGGTATGGGACAGTGAACACTGAAGCTTTCTTT
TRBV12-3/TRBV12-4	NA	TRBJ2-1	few	CASSLGPWGNEQFF	TGTGCCAGCAGTTTAGGACCTTGGGGCAATGAGCAGTTCTTC
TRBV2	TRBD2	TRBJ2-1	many	CASSDGTSGYNEQFF	TGTGCCAGCAGCGACGGGACTAGCGGCTACAATGAGCAGTTCTTC
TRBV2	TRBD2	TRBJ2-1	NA	CASTDGLAGFQNEQFF	TGTGCCAGCACCGATGGGCTAGCGGGATTTCAGAATGAGCAGTTCTTC
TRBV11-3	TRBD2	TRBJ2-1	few	CASSLRLAGEANEQFF	TGTGCCAGCAGCTTACGACTAGCGGGAGAAGCCAATGAGCAGTTCTTC
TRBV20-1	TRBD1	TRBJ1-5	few	CSANTGTADNQPQHF	TGCAGTGCCAATACCGGGACAGCAGACAATCAGCCCCAGCATTTT
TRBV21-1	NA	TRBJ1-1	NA	CASSALVGTGVNTEAFF	TGTGCCAGCAGCGCTCTTGTCGGGACAGGGGTGAACACTGAAGCTTTCTTT
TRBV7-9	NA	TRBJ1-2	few	CASSLESGYTF	TGTGCCAGCAGCTTAGAGAGCGGCTACACCTTC
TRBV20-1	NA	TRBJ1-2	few	CSARDPQGVYGYTF	TGCAGTGCTAGAGATCCACAGGGAGTCTATGGCTACACCTTC
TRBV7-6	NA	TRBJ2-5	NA	CASSLDLSGKTQYF	TGTGCCAGCAGCTTAGATTTGTCCGGGAAGACCCAGTACTTC
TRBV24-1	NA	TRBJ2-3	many	CATSVKDTQYF	TGTGCCACCAGTGTTAAGGATACGCAGTATTTT
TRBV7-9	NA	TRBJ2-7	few	CASSPIGQGTYEQYF	TGTGCCAGCAGCCCCATCGGCCAGGGGACTTACGAGCAGTACTTC
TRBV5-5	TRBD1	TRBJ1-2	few	CASSIGTGGAYGYTF	TGTGCCAGCAGCATCGGGACAGGGGGCGCCTATGGCTACACCTTC
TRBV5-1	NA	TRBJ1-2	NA	CASSGDNYGYTF	TGCGCCAGCAGCGGGGACAACTATGGCTACACCTTC
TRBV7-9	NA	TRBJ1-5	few	CASSSSGLGQPQHF	TGTGCCAGCAGCTCATCGGGTTTGGGTCAGCCCCAGCATTTT
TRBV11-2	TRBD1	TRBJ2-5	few	CASSLDGGTGWETQYF	TGTGCCAGCAGCTTAGATGGAGGGACAGGGTGGGAGACCCAGTACTTC
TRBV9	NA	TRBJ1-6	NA	CASSVVGDNSPLHF	TGTGCCAGCAGCGTAGTTGGGGACAATTCACCCCTCCACTTT
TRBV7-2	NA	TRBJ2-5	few	CASSRGLREETQYF	TGTGCCAGCAGCCGAGGGTTGAGGGAGGAGACCCAGTACTTC
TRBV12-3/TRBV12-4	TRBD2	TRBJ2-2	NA	CASSIGDSGGLFF	TGTGCCAGCAGTATCGGGGATAGCGGGGGGCTGTTTTTT
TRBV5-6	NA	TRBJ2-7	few	CASSLGGMDYEQYF	TGTGCCAGCAGCTTGGGTGGCATGGACTACGAGCAGTACTTC
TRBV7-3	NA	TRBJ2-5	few	CASSLMGQETQYF	TGTGCCAGCAGCTTAATGGGGCAAGAGACCCAGTACTTC
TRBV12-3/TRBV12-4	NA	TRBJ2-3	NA	CASSPTLSTAQEDTQYF	TGTGCCAGCAGCCCCACACTTTCGACAGCCCAGGAGGATACGCAGTATTTT
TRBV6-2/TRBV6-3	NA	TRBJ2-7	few	CASSFRKTGTLAREQYF	TGTGCCAGCAGCTTTCGGAAGACCGGGACCCTAGCTCGGGAGCAGTACTTC
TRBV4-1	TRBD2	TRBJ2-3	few	CASSQDMTSGGPYTQYF	TGCGCCAGCAGCCAAGATATGACTAGCGGGGGGCCCTATACGCAGTATTTT
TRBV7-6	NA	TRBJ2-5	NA	CASSLEAGLYQETQYF	TGTGCCAGCAGCTTAGAGGCGGGGTTGTACCAAGAGACCCAGTACTTC
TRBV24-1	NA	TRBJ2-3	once	CATNQRSTDTQYF	TGTGCCACCAATCAGAGGTCCACAGATACGCAGTATTTT
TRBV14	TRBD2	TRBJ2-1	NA	CASNQQGLAANEQFF	TGTGCCAGCAACCAACAGGGACTAGCCGCGAATGAGCAGTTCTTC
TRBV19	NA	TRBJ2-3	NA	CASSRQAGGDTQYF	TGTGCCAGTAGTAGACAGGCCGGCGGGGATACGCAGTATTTT
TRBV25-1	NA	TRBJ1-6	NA	CASTEMGNSPLHF	TGTGCCAGCACCGAAATGGGGAATTCACCCCTCCACTTT
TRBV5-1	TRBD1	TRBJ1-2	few	CASSKMPRDRGRVYTF	TGCGCCAGCAGCAAAATGCCCCGGGACAGGGGGCGCGTCTACACCTTC
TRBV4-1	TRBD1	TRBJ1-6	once	CASSQDPESGQANSPLHF	TGCGCCAGCAGCCAAGACCCCGAGAGTGGACAGGCCAATTCACCCCTCCACTTT